This T cell receptor beta chain emerged from a study of OX40 agonist ivuxolimab in advanced cancers. The CDR3 totals 15 residues. The V and J ends lost 2 bases and 0 bases respectively, with 8 bases between them. The germline gives CDR1 MNHNS, CDR2 SASEGT. The repertoire was sequenced with immunoSEQ multiplex PCR; TCRdb's copy has only in-frame clones and lacks some. The sample lists about 57,000 clones, over 80% occurring once. Sequenced material: CD4+ or CD8+ T cells sorted from blood, taken in a trial of the OX40 agonist ivuxolimab. The chain links TRBV6-1 to TRBJ1-5; D unresolved. The clonotype originates from an adult with an advanced solid tumor such as melanoma, head and neck, liver or kidney cancer. Here the CDR3 DNA reads TGTGCCAGCAGTGAATACGCATATAGCAATCAGCCCCAGCATTTT. Translating it yields CASSEYAYSNQPQHF.